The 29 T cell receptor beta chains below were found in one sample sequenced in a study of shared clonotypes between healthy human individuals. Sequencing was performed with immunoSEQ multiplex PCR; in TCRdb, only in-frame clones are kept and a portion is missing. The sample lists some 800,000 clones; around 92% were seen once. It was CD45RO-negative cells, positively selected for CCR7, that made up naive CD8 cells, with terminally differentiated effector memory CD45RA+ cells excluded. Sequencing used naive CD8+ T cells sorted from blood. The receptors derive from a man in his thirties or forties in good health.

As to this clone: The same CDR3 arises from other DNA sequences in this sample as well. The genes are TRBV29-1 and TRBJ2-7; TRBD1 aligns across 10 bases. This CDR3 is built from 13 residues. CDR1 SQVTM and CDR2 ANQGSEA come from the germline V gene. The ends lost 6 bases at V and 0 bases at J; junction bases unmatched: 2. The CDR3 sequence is CSVRTGGSYEQYF. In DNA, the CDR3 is TGCAGCGTCCGGACAGGGGGCTCCTACGAGCAGTACTTC.

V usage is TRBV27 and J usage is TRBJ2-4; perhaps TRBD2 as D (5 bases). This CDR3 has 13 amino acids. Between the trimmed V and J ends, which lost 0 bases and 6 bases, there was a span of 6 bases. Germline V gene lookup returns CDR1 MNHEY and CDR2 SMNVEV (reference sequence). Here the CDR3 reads CASSLSRGNIQYF. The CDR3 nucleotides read TGTGCCAGCAGTTTATCTCGGGGAAACATTCAGTACTTC.

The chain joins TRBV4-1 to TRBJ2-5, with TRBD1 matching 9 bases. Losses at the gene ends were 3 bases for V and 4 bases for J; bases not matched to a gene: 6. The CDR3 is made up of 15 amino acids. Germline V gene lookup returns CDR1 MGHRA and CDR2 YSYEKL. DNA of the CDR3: TGCGCCAGCAGCCAGAGACAGGGGGGGGGAGAGACCCAGTACTTC. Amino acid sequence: CASSQRQGGGETQYF.

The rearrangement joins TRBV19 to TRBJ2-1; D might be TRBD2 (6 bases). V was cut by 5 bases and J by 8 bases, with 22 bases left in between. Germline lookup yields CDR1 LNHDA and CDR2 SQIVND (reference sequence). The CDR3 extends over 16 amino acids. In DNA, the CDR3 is TGTGCCAGTAGTCCAACCCCCGGTCTAGCGTTCCATGAGCAGTTCTTC. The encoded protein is CASSPTPGLAFHEQFF.

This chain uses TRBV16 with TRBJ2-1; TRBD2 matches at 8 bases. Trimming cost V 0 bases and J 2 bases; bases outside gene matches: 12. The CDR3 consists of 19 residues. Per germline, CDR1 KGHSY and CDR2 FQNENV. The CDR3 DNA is TGTGCCAGCAGCCAATCGGCTGTCGCCGCGGGAGGCCCCTACAATGAGCAGTTCTTC. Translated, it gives CASSQSAVAAGGPYNEQFF.

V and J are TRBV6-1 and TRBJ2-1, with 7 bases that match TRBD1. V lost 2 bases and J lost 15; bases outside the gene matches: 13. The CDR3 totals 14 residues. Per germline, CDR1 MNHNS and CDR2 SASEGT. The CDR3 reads CASSESGTVRALFF. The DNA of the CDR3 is TGTGCCAGCAGTGAATCCGGGACAGTTCGGGCGCTGTTCTTC.

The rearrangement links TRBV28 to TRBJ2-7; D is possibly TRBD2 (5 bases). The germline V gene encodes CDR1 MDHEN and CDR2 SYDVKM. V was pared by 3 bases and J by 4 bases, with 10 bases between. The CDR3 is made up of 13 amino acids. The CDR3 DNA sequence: TGTGCCAGCAGTTTTGGGAGTCAGTACGAGCAGTACTTC. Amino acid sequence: CASSFGSQYEQYF.

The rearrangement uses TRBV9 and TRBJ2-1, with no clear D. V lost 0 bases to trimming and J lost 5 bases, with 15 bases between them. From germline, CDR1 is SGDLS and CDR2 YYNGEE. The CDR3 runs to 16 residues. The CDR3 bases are TGTGCCAGCAGCGTAGCTGGGTGGGGTTGGAACAATGAGCAGTTCTTC. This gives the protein CASSVAGWGWNNEQFF.

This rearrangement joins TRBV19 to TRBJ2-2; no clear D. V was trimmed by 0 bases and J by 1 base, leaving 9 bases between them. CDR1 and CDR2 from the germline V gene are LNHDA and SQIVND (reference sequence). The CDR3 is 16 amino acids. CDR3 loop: CASSIDLGGNTGELFF. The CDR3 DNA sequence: TGTGCCAGTAGTATAGATCTGGGTGGGAACACCGGGGAGCTGTTTTTT.

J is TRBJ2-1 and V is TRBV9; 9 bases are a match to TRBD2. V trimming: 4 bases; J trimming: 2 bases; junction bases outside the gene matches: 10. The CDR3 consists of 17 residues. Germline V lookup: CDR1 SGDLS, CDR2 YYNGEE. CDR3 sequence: CASSPSGGGRAYNEQFF. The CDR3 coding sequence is TGTGCCAGCAGCCCGTCCGGAGGCGGGAGGGCCTACAATGAGCAGTTCTTC. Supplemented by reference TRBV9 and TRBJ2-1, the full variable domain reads DSGVTQTPKHLITATGQRVTLRCSPRSGDLSVYWYQQSLDQGLQFLIQYYNGEERAKGNILERFSAQQFPDLHSELNLSSLELGDSALYFCASSPSGGGRAYNEQFFGPGTRLTVL.

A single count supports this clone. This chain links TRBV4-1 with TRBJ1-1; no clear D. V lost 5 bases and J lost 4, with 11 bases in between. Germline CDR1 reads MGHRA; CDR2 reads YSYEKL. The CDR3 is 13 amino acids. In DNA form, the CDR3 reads TGCGCCAGCAGCTTAAACAAGGGCACTGAAGCTTTCTTT. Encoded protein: CASSLNKGTEAFF.

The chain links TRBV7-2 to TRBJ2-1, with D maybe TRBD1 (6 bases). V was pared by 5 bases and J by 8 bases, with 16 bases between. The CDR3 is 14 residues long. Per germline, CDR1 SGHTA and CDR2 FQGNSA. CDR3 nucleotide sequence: TGTGCCAGCAGCCCCTCCGTTCCAGGGGATGAGCAGTTCTTC. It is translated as CASSPSVPGDEQFF.

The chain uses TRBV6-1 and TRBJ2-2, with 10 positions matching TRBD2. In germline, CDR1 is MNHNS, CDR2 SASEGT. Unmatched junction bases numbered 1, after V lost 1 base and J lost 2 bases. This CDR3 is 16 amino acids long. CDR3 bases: TGTGCCAGCAGTGAAGAACTAGCGGGAAACACCGGGGAGCTGTTTTTT. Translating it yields CASSEELAGNTGELFF.

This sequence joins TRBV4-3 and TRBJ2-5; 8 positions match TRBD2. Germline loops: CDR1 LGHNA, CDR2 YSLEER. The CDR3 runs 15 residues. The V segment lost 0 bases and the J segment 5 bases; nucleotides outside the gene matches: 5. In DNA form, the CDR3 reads TGCGCCAGCAGCCAAGATTGGCGGGGGGCCGAGACCCAGTACTTC. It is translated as CASSQDWRGAETQYF.

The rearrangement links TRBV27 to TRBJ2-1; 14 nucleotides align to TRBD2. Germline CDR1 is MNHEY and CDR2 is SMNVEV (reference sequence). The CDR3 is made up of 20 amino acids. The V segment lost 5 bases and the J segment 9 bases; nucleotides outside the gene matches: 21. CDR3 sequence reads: CASSPSGLAGAVTLHVEQFF. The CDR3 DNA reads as TGTGCCAGCAGTCCCTCGGGACTAGCGGGAGCAGTGACATTACACGTTGAGCAGTTCTTC.

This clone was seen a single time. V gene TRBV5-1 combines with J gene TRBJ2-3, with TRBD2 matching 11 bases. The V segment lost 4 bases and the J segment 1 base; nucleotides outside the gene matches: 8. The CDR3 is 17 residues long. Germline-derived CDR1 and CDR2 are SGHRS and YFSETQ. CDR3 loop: CASSTYSGRARTDTQYF. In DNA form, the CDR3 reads TGCGCCAGCAGCACTTATAGCGGGAGGGCTCGCACAGATACGCAGTATTTT.

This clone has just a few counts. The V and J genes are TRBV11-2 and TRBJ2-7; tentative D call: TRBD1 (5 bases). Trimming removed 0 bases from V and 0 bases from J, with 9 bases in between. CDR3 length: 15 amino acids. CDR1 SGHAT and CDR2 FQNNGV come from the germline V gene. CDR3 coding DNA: TGTGCCAGCAGCTTAGAACTGGGGCCCTCCTACGAGCAGTACTTC. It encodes CASSLELGPSYEQYF.

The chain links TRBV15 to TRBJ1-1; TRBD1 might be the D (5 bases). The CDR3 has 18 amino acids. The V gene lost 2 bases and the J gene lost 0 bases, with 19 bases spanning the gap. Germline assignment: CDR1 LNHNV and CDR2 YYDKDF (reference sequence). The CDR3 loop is CATSRTLRMDILNTEAFF. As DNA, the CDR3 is TGTGCCACCAGCAGAACACTCCGGATGGACATCTTGAACACTGAAGCTTTCTTT.

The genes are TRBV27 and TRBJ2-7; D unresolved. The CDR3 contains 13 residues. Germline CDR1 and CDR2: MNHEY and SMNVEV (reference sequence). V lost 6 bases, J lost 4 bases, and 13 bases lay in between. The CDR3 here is CASSPSELYEQYF. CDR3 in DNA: TGTGCCAGCAGCCCATCAGAGCTTTACGAGCAGTACTTC.

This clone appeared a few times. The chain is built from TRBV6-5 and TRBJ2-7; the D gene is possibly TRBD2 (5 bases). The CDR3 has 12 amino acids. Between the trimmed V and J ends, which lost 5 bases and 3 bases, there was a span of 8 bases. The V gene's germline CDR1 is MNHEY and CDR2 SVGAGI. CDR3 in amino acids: CASSNEGYEQYF. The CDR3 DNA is TGTGCCAGCAGTAACGAGGGCTACGAGCAGTACTTC.

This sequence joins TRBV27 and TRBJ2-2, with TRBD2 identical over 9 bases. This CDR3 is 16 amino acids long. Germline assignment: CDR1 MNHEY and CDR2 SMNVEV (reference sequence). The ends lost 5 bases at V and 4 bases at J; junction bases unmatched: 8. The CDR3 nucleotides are TGTGCCAGCAGTGAGCTAGCGGGAATACTCACCGGGGAGCTGTTTTTT. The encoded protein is CASSELAGILTGELFF.

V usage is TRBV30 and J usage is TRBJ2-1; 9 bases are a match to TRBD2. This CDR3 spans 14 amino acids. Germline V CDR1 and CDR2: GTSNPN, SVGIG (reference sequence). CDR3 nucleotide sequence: TGTGCTTCCCAAGGGGCTAGCGGGAATGTTGAGCAGTTCTTC. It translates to CASQGASGNVEQFF.

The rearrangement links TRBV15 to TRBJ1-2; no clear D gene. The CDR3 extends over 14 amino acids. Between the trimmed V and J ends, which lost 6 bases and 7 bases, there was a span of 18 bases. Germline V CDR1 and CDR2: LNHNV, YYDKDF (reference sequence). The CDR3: CATRREILEPGYTF. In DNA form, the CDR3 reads TGTGCCACCAGAAGGGAGATTCTTGAACCTGGCTACACCTTC.

The CDR3 spells CASSLIPGQGADTQYF. The DNA of the CDR3 is TGTGCCAGCAGCCTCATCCCGGGACAGGGGGCCGATACGCAGTATTTT. The chain links TRBV28 to TRBJ2-3; 12 nucleotides match TRBD1. CDR3 length: 16 amino acids. V lost 6 bases, J lost 6 bases, and 10 bases stayed unmatched. Per the germline V gene, CDR1 is MDHEN and CDR2 is SYDVKM.

The CDR3 DNA sequence: TGCAGCGTGGGGGGAGCGGCGGGAGTACCTTCCGAGCAGTACTTC. Translation: CSVGGAAGVPSEQYF. The rearrangement uses TRBV29-1 and TRBJ2-7; 7 bases are shared with TRBD2. Losses at the gene ends were 6 bases for V and 6 bases for J; bases not matched to a gene: 17. Germline-derived CDR1 and CDR2 are SQVTM and ANQGSEA. The length of the CDR3 is 15 residues.

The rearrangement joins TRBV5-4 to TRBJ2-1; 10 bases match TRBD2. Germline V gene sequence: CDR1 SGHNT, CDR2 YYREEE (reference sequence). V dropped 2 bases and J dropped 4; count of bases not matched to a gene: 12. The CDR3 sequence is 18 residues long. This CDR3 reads CASSFTGGGLAIYNEQFF. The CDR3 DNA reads TGTGCCAGCAGCTTCACCGGAGGGGGACTAGCGATTTACAATGAGCAGTTCTTC.

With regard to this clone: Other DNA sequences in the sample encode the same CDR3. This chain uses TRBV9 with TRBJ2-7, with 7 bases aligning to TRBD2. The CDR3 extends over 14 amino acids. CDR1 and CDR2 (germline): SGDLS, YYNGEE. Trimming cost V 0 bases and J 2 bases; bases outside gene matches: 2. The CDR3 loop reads CASSVGGLAYEQYF. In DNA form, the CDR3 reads TGTGCCAGCAGCGTAGGTGGACTAGCCTACGAGCAGTACTTC.

The chain's CDR3 is CASSLATGGSEKLFF. The CDR3, as DNA: TGTGCCAGCAGTTTGGCAACAGGGGGGAGTGAAAAACTGTTTTTT. The chain recombines TRBV27 with TRBJ1-4; 8 bases are a match to TRBD1. Germline CDR1 is MNHEY and CDR2 is SMNVEV (reference sequence). This CDR3 comprises 15 residues. J was trimmed by 7 bases and V by 3 bases; bases with no gene match: 7. The whole variable domain, remainder taken from reference TRBV27 and TRBJ1-4, is EAQVTQNPRYLITVTGKKLTVTCSQNMNHEYMSWYRQDPGLGLRQIYYSMNVEVTDKGDVPEGYKVSRKEKRNFPLILESPSPNQTSLYFCASSLATGGSEKLFFGSGTQLSVL.

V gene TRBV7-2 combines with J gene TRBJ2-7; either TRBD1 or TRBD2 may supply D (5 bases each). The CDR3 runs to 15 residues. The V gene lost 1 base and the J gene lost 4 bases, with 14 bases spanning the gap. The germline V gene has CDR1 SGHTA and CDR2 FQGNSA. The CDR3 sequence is CASSLVRESGYEQYF. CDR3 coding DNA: TGTGCCAGCAGCTTAGTCAGGGAGTCGGGTTACGAGCAGTACTTC. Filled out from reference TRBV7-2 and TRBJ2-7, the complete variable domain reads GAGVSQSPSNKVTEKGKDVELRCDPISGHTALYWYRQSLGQGLEFLIYFQGNSAPDKSGLPSDRFSAERTGGSVSTLTIQRTQQEDSAVYLCASSLVRESGYEQYFGPGTRLTVT.